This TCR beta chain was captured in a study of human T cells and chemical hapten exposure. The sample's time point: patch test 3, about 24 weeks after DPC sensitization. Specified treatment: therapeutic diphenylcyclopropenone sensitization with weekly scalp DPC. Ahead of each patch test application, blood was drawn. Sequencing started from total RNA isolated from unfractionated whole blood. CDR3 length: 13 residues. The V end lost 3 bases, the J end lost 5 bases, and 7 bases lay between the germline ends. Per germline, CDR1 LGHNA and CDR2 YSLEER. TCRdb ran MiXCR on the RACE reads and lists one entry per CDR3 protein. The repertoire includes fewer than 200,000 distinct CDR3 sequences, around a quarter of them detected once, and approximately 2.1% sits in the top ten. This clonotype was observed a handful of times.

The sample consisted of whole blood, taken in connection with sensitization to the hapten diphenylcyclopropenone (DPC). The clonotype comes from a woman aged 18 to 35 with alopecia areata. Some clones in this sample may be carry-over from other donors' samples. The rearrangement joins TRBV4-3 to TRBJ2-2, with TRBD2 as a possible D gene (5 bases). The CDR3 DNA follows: TGCGCCAGCAGCCACAGAGGGACCGGGGAGCTGTTTTTT. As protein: CASSHRGTGELFF.